This paragraph covers one T cell receptor (beta chain) sequence. What it binds is not known. The CDR3 consists of 16 residues. After removal of 4 bases from V and 2 bases from J, the junction contained 9 bases not matched to a gene. Per germline, CDR1 SGHRS and CDR2 YFSETQ. Sequenced by immunoSEQ multiplex PCR; TCRdb stores in-frame clones only, minus some. The repertoire has 2,500,000 or so clones, 85% to 95% of them found once; the top ten carry about 0.13%. These data belong to a study of shared clonotypes between healthy human individuals. About the study: Every donor yielded three CD4 naive, three CD4 memory, two CD8 naive and one CD8 memory plate. General observations from the study: Having only a few donors restricted how much genetic and exposure-history diversity was captured. Clonotype sharing across several donors was observed for about 4.8% of naive CD4 clonotypes.

The source is a man between 18 and 29 years old in good health. The rearrangement links TRBV5-1 to TRBJ2-3; TRBD1 matches 8 bases. The specimen sequenced was naive CD4+ T cells sorted from blood. Noted subset: CD45RA+ positively selected. CDR3 coding DNA: TGCGCCAGCAGCCCAGGGGACAGGACCTTCACAGATACGCAGTATTTT. Residues: CASSPGDRTFTDTQYF.